This passage covers 9 T cell receptor beta chains from one sample sequenced in a study of neurological immune-mediated disorders. TCRdb ran MiXCR on the 5' RACE reads and lists one entry per CDR3 protein. The table includes fewer than 75,000 distinct CDR3 sequences, nearly 3.5% detected once. The specimen sequenced was PBMCs. The receptors here all came from a middle-aged man with multiple sclerosis.

The chain couples TRBV20-1 to TRBJ2-2, with D tentatively TRBD2 (6 bases). CDR1 is DFQATT, CDR2 SNEGSKA, per germline (reference sequence). V was cut by 0 bases and J by 4 bases, with 18 bases left in between. The CDR3 runs to 17 residues. The CDR3 loop is CSARDVGGESTTGELFF. CDR3 coding DNA: TGCAGTGCTAGAGATGTCGGCGGGGAGTCCACCACCGGGGAGCTGTTTTTT.

The sample holds many counts of this clonotype. CDR3 DNA: TGCGCCAGCAGCCAAGTCCGGGGGCTCGAGACCCAGTACTTC. This sequence encodes CASSQVRGLETQYF. V and J are TRBV4-1 and TRBJ2-5; D tentatively fits TRBD1 or TRBD2 (6 bases each). Trimming shortened V by 1 base and J by 5 bases, and 11 bases separated the two germline ends. There are 14 residues in the CDR3. Per germline, CDR1 MGHRA and CDR2 YSYEKL.

The chain uses TRBV7-3 and TRBJ2-1; D unresolved. Trimming shortened V by 1 base and J by 3 bases, and 7 bases separated the two germline ends. The CDR3 runs to 14 residues. Germline values: CDR1 SGHTA, CDR2 FQGTGA. The CDR3 DNA is TGTGCCAGCAGCTTAATGGCAGGCTACAATGAGCAGTTCTTC. Its protein is CASSLMAGYNEQFF.

In this sample, this clonotype turned up many times. The chain combines TRBV11-2 with TRBJ2-3; 9 bases line up with TRBD1. CDR3 length: 16 amino acids. The V gene's germline CDR1 is SGHAT and CDR2 FQNNGV. The ends lost 7 bases at V and 3 bases at J; junction bases unmatched: 11. The CDR3 spells CASTRLTGTGTDTQYF. In DNA, the CDR3 is TGTGCCAGCACTCGATTGACCGGGACAGGGACAGATACGCAGTATTTT. Based on the CDR3 plus reference TRBV11-2 and TRBJ2-3, the full variable domain is EAGVAQSPRYKIIEKRQSVAFWCNPISGHATLYWYQQILGQGPKLLIQFQNNGVVDDSQLPKDRFSAERLKGVDSTLKIQPAKLEDSAVYLCASTRLTGTGTDTQYFGPGTRLTVL.

V usage is TRBV30 and J usage is TRBJ1-1; no reliable D call. Per the germline V gene, CDR1 is GTSNPN and CDR2 is SVGIG (reference sequence). V lost 3 bases and J lost 5, with 16 bases in between. The CDR3 is 14 amino acids. The CDR3 DNA sequence: TGTGCCTGGAGCCCCATGGGTGCGAGAACTGAAGCTTTCTTT. Translation: CAWSPMGARTEAFF.

This clonotype was detected ten times or more. The chain recombines TRBV12-3 or TRBV12-4 with TRBJ1-2; the D is unclear. Trimming stripped 3 bases from V and 8 bases from J, with 16 bases between. The CDR3 is made up of 14 amino acids. CDR3 sequence (DNA): TGTGCCAGCAGTTTGACAACGAGGTCGGGCGGCTACACCTTC. This encodes CASSLTTRSGGYTF.

This clonotype was counted many times. V is TRBV12-3 or TRBV12-4 and J is TRBJ2-7; 8 bases match TRBD2. CDR3 size: 14 residues. With V trimmed by 7 bases and J by 1 base, 6 bases remained unmatched. The CDR3 spells CASTGRGASYEQYF. The CDR3 nucleotides read TGTGCCAGCACCGGGAGGGGGGCTTCCTACGAGCAGTACTTC.

This clonotype was counted at least ten times. The chain carries TRBV6-5 and TRBJ1-2; D is undetermined. Trimming shortened V by 2 bases and J by 8 bases, and 12 bases separated the two germline ends. Germline-derived CDR1 and CDR2 are MNHEY and SVGAGI. CDR3 length equals 13 residues. The CDR3 bases are TGTGCCAGCAGTTACGGATATGGAGGCGGCTACACCTTC. It specifies CASSYGYGGGYTF.

This clonotype was counted ten times or more. The rearrangement joins TRBV4-1 to TRBJ1-4; D is possibly TRBD1 (5 bases). Germline loops: CDR1 MGHRA, CDR2 YSYEKL. The CDR3 spans 16 residues. V dropped 0 bases and J dropped 5 bases, with 13 bases sitting between them. The CDR3 DNA reads TGCGCCAGCAGCCAAGATCCGGGACGGCGAAATGAAAAACTGTTTTTT. This encodes CASSQDPGRRNEKLFF.